The TCR beta chain under discussion was sequenced for a study of T cell clonality in common variable immunodeficiency. This clone was seen at least ten times. Coverage ceases 3 residues before the CDR3 finishes, and the germline J gene fills in the end. Some clones are missing from TCRdb's copy, which holds only in-frame ones; the method was immunoSEQ multiplex PCR. This sample has 35,000 or so clones and no singletons, with around 0.87% in the ten largest. CDR3 length equals 14 residues. Germline V gives CDR1 DFQATT, CDR2 SNEGSKA (reference sequence). The ends were cut back, 0 bases at V and 6 bases at J, with 9 bases in the middle.

The source of this sequence is a person aged 18-70 years in good health. This chain connects TRBV20-1 to TRBJ1-6, with a tentative D call TRBD1 (6 bases). Sequencing input: peripheral blood mononuclear cells. CDR3 protein: CSARDYRANSPLHF. CDR3 DNA, as far as it was read: TGCAGTGCTAGAGATTACAGGGCTAATTCACCC.